The clone carrying this TCR beta chain was seen a few times. The sample is drawn from a study of response to subunit inactivated influenza vaccine. Trimming shortened V by 6 bases and J by 8 bases, and 13 bases separated the two germline ends. The CDR3 sequence is 12 residues long. CDR1 is SEHNR and CDR2 is FQNEAQ in the germline V gene (reference sequence). TCRdb passed the RT-PCR reads through MiXCR, listing each CDR3 protein once. The table lists about 540,000 distinct CDR3 sequences, around a quarter of them singletons, with 2.8% in the top ten. This sample was also put to use in a study of T cells expressing NK-cell markers. This second report adds: The authors made TCR beta cDNA libraries by 5'RACE template switching. This switching added a universal primer site and UMIs. The TCR beta repertoires were obtained from sorted CD3+CD56+NKG2C+, CD3+CD56+NKG2C- and CD3+CD56-NKG2C+ T cells. Seven of the eight sequenced donors were classified as HCMV-seropositive, and one was classified as seronegative. In five or six donors, dominant NKG2C+ clonotypes were about 1.0-7.5% of CD8+ T cells. Similarly, these clonotypes led the CD3+CD56-NKG2C+ fraction as well in a handful of donors.

The origin of this receptor is a man aged 50-59 years who received an inactivated influenza vaccine. This chain connects TRBV7-9 to TRBJ1-1, with a possible D match to TRBD1 (5 bases). This sample comprised CD4+ T cells sorted from PBMCs, obtained roughly 13 days after vaccination. This CDR3 is CASSFTGSEAFF. The CDR3 coding sequence is TGTGCCAGCAGTTTTACAGGATCCGAAGCTTTCTTT.